Described below is a single TCR beta chain sequence and its context. These data come from a study of blood T cell repertoires in COVID-19. As for the study in general: The United States, Italy and Spain supplied acute and convalescent COVID-19 samples. PBMCs, B-cell-depleted T cells, or T cells provided the cDNA or gDNA that made up the material.

In the original analysis: Amplification of reference gene primers provided the estimated nucleated cell counts. Generated by immunoSEQ multiplex PCR, the TCRdb table keeps only in-frame clones and is missing some. The V and J calls and clone size are taken from that table; D and trimming were inferred from the DNA. The table has fewer than 70,000 clones, around 90% seen once. The TCR comes from a human donor in a cohort sampled during active COVID-19. Sequenced: peripheral blood.

The CDR3 reads CASSPGGGVGYGYTF. In DNA form, the CDR3 reads TGCGCCAGCAGCCCCGGAGGGGGGGTGGGCTATGGCTACACCTTC. The rearrangement joins TRBV5-1 to TRBJ1-2; D might be TRBD1 (6 bases). This CDR3 is 15 amino acids long. V gave up 4 bases and J gave up 4 bases, with 17 bases separating them. Germline V gene data show CDR1 as SGHRS and CDR2 as YFSETQ.